Presented here are 27 T cell receptor beta chains from one specimen sequenced in a study of blood T cells in healthy people across ages. Together with a sample-barcoded 5' primer, a J-beta primer mix was included in a second PCR lasting about 6 to 11 cycles. TCRdb reanalysed the 5' RACE reads using MiXCR and keeps one entry per CDR3 protein. The data show 650,000 to 800,000 distinct CDR3 sequences, 40% to 50% seen once. The sample was blood. Receptors originate from a man aged 60-69 years in good health.

This clonotype was detected only a few times. The V gene is TRBV5-5, the J gene TRBJ2-1; 16 bases are shared with TRBD2. V lost 4 bases and J lost 9; bases outside the gene matches: 10. The germline V gene has CDR1 SGHKS and CDR2 YYEKEE (reference sequence). The CDR3 contains 17 residues. CDR3 sequence (DNA): TGTGCCAGCAGCCACGGGACTAGCGGGGGGGCCTTTGGTGAGCAGTTCTTC. Translation gives CASSHGTSGGAFGEQFF.

This clonotype was detected a few times. The CDR3 coding sequence is TGTGCCAGCAGCCCCTATCGGCAGCCCCAGCATTTT. Translating gives CASSPYRQPQHF. The rearrangement uses TRBV7-2 and TRBJ1-5; D is unclear. CDR1 and CDR2 (germline): SGHTA, FQGNSA. The CDR3 has 12 amino acids. Trimming left V 5 bases short and J 7 bases short, with 9 bases between. Supplemented by reference TRBV7-2 and TRBJ1-5, the full variable domain reads GAGVSQSPSNKVTEKGKDVELRCDPISGHTALYWYRQSLGQGLEFLIYFQGNSAPDKSGLPSDRFSAERTGGSVSTLTIQRTQQEDSAVYLCASSPYRQPQHFGDGTRLSIL.

The chain employs TRBV7-2 and TRBJ2-2, with 8 bases aligning to TRBD1. The CDR3 contains 16 residues. V gave up 1 base and J gave up 8 bases; unmatched junction bases: 9. Germline-derived CDR1 and CDR2 are SGHTA and FQGNSA. The CDR3: CASSLGRTGPEGELFF. CDR3 sequence (DNA): TGTGCCAGCAGCTTAGGTCGGACAGGGCCCGAAGGGGAGCTGTTTTTT.

The V and J genes are TRBV20-1 and TRBJ2-3; TRBD2 agrees at 16 bases. The germline gives CDR1 DFQATT, CDR2 SNEGSKA (reference sequence). With 3 bases clipped from V and 5 bases from J, the junction kept 5 bases outside the gene matches. This CDR3 has 16 amino acids. CDR3 coding DNA: TGCAGTGCTAGTCGGGGACTAGCGGGGGGGCGAGATACGCAGTATTTT. This codes for CSASRGLAGGRDTQYF.

The gene calls are TRBV29-1 and TRBJ2-7; the D gene is possibly TRBD1 (5 bases). Germline V gene sequence: CDR1 SQVTM, CDR2 ANQGSEA. The V gene lost 2 bases and the J gene lost 4 bases, with 9 bases spanning the gap. The CDR3 covers 12 residues. The CDR3 is CSVERTTYEQYF. CDR3 nucleotide sequence: TGCAGCGTTGAACGGACAACGTACGAGCAGTACTTC.

The chain couples TRBV7-9 to TRBJ1-4, with TRBD1 matching over 7 bases. The germline CDR1 and CDR2 sequences are SEHNR and FQNEAQ (reference sequence). This CDR3 contains 15 residues. J gave up 5 bases and V 5 bases, and 8 bases lay outside the gene matches. CDR3 DNA sequence: TGTGCCAGCAGCCCTACAGGGGAGTTAAATGAAAAACTGTTTTTT. It is translated as CASSPTGELNEKLFF.

This clonotype came up a few times. V gene TRBV20-1 combines with J gene TRBJ1-2; D is unresolved. This CDR3 contains 10 residues. Germline CDR1 reads DFQATT; CDR2 reads SNEGSKA (reference sequence). Trimming left V 3 bases short and J 10 bases short, with 9 bases between. The CDR3 DNA reads as TGCAGTGCTAGGGGTGATGACTACACCTTC. It codes for CSARGDDYTF.

This clonotype was observed once. The V gene is TRBV20-1, the J gene TRBJ2-3; D not resolved. The CDR3 is made up of 14 amino acids. Per germline, CDR1 DFQATT and CDR2 SNEGSKA (reference sequence). V was cut by 1 base and J by 0 bases, with 8 bases left in between. The CDR3 nucleotides read TGCAGTGCTAGAGGGTGGGCTAGCACAGATACGCAGTATTTT. This codes for CSARGWASTDTQYF.

The chain has TRBV3-1 and TRBJ2-6; TRBD1 agrees at 7 bases. After removal of 4 bases from V and 0 bases from J, the junction contained 6 bases not matched to a gene. From germline, CDR1 is LGHDT and CDR2 YNNKEL (reference sequence). The CDR3 length is 17 residues. Here the CDR3 reads CASSPYRGSSGANVLTF. CDR3 DNA: TGTGCCAGCAGCCCCTACAGGGGATCCTCTGGGGCCAACGTCCTGACTTTC.

The chain employs TRBV29-1 and TRBJ2-6; D remains unclear. The CDR3 runs to 13 residues. V was trimmed by 4 bases and J by 6 bases, leaving 10 bases between them. The germline V gene encodes CDR1 SQVTM and CDR2 ANQGSEA. The DNA of the CDR3 is TGCAGCGTTGTTTATCAAGCGGCCAACGTCCTGACTTTC. Amino acids: CSVVYQAANVLTF. Based on the CDR3 plus reference TRBV29-1 and TRBJ2-6, the full variable domain is SAVISQKPSRDICQRGTSLTIQCQVDSQVTMMFWYRQQPGQSLTLIATANQGSEATYESGFVIDKFPISRPNLTFSTLTVSNMSPEDSSIYLCSVVYQAANVLTFGAGSRLTVL.

The rearrangement links TRBV5-1 to TRBJ1-2, with D maybe TRBD1 (6 bases). The ends were cut back, 0 bases at V and 3 bases at J, with 15 bases in the middle. Germline CDR1 and CDR2: SGHRS and YFSETQ. This CDR3 is built from 16 residues. The chain's CDR3 is CASSLASPGVDYGYTF. Written as DNA, the CDR3 is TGCGCCAGCAGCTTGGCCTCTCCAGGGGTGGACTATGGCTACACCTTC.

The chain carries TRBV29-1 and TRBJ2-1, with a weak D call TRBD2 (5 bases). The CDR3 is made up of 11 amino acids. Per germline, CDR1 SQVTM and CDR2 ANQGSEA. The CDR3, as DNA: TGCAGTGTCGGGAACGACAATGAGCAGTTCTTC. Translated, it gives CSVGNDNEQFF.

This clonotype was observed a few times. J is TRBJ1-2 and V is TRBV9, with unresolved D. In germline, CDR1 is SGDLS, CDR2 YYNGEE. CDR3 length equals 14 residues. V was clipped by 0 bases and J by 4 bases, with 10 bases between them. CDR3 coding DNA: TGTGCCAGCAGCGTAGATGAAGGTTTCTATGGCTACACCTTC. It encodes CASSVDEGFYGYTF. The full variable domain, rest sourced from reference TRBV9 and TRBJ1-2, is DSGVTQTPKHLITATGQRVTLRCSPRSGDLSVYWYQQSLDQGLQFLIQYYNGEERAKGNILERFSAQQFPDLHSELNLSSLELGDSALYFCASSVDEGFYGYTFGSGTRLTVV.

The chain links TRBV3-1 to TRBJ1-1; no reliable D call. This CDR3 contains 15 residues. Trimming shortened V by 0 bases and J by 1 base, and 9 bases separated the two germline ends. CDR1 and CDR2 from the germline V gene are LGHDT and YNNKEL (reference sequence). The CDR3 loop is CASSQDYSANTEAFF. The CDR3 DNA sequence: TGTGCCAGCAGCCAAGATTATTCGGCGAACACTGAAGCTTTCTTT.

The chain employs TRBV6-6 and TRBJ1-1; no reliable D call. Trimming pared 0 bases from V and 8 bases from J, leaving 13 bases between. Germline loops: CDR1 MNHNY, CDR2 SVGAGI (reference sequence). The CDR3 extends over 14 amino acids. The CDR3, as DNA: TGTGCCAGCAGTTACTCGAGATTGGCCATCGAAGCTTTCTTT. As protein: CASSYSRLAIEAFF.

The chain recombines TRBV11-2 with TRBJ2-3, with D hard to call. The CDR3 is 15 residues long. Germline assignment: CDR1 SGHAT and CDR2 FQNNGV. V lost 1 base and J lost 6, with 14 bases in between. The CDR3 here is CASSLVGRWRDTQYF. CDR3 in DNA: TGTGCCAGCAGCTTAGTCGGTCGCTGGCGGGATACGCAGTATTTT.

The genes are TRBV24-1 and TRBJ1-6, with 7 nucleotides matching TRBD1. CDR3 size: 16 residues. Germline V CDR1 and CDR2: KGHDR, SFDVKD. With 3 bases clipped from V and 8 bases from J, the junction kept 9 bases outside the gene matches. CDR3 protein: CATSDPDRLGDSPLHF. CDR3 nucleotide sequence: TGTGCCACCAGTGATCCGGACAGGCTGGGGGATTCACCCCTCCACTTT.

This clonotype has just a few counts. The V gene is TRBV4-3, the J gene TRBJ2-2; tentatively, D is TRBD2 (5 bases). The V end lost 0 bases, the J end lost 6 bases, and 11 bases lay between the germline ends. CDR3 length: 15 residues. Germline loops: CDR1 LGHNA, CDR2 YSLEER. CDR3 residues: CASSQDTPGAGELFF. The DNA for the CDR3 is TGCGCCAGCAGCCAAGATACACCCGGGGCCGGGGAGCTGTTTTTT.

This clonotype was counted only a few times. The V call is TRBV7-9, the J call TRBJ2-5, with TRBD1 matching over 7 bases. The CDR3 length is 17 residues. Per germline, CDR1 SEHNR and CDR2 FQNEAQ (reference sequence). Trimming took 5 bases from V and 5 from J; bases not matched to a gene: 17. The CDR3 spells CASSHPSRGLDGETQYF. The DNA for the CDR3 is TGTGCCAGCAGCCACCCAAGCAGGGGGTTGGATGGGGAGACCCAGTACTTC.

The gene calls are TRBV20-1 and TRBJ2-1; 7 bases are shared with TRBD1. The CDR3 has 16 residues. With V trimmed by 0 bases and J by 4 bases, 9 bases remained unmatched. Germline V gene sequence: CDR1 DFQATT, CDR2 SNEGSKA (reference sequence). CDR3 nucleotide sequence: TGCAGTGCTAGAGATCAAGGGGGCTATGGGTACAATGAGCAGTTCTTC. Encoded protein: CSARDQGGYGYNEQFF.

This clonotype was found many times. The rearrangement uses TRBV20-1 and TRBJ1-1; 8 bases agree with TRBD1. The germline V gene encodes CDR1 DFQATT and CDR2 SNEGSKA (reference sequence). The V and J ends lost 0 bases and 5 bases, in that order; junction bases with no gene match: 5. This CDR3 region has 14 residues. The CDR3 nucleotides are TGCAGTGCTAGAGATGGACAGGGAGGAACTGAAGCTTTCTTT. This gives the protein CSARDGQGGTEAFF.

The rearrangement uses TRBV7-2 and TRBJ2-1; 9 positions match TRBD2. The CDR3 is 17 residues long. Per germline, CDR1 SGHTA and CDR2 FQGNSA. V dropped 5 bases and J dropped 5; count of bases not matched to a gene: 13. This CDR3 reads CASSATGVLAGNNEQFF. Here the CDR3 DNA reads TGTGCCAGCAGCGCTACCGGGGTTCTAGCGGGGAACAATGAGCAGTTCTTC.

This chain joins TRBV24-1 and TRBJ2-3, with 11 bases lining up with TRBD2. The ends lost 3 bases at V and 4 bases at J; junction bases unmatched: 8. CDR1 is KGHDR and CDR2 is SFDVKD in the germline V gene. This CDR3 is 17 amino acids long. CDR3 nucleotide sequence: TGTGCCACCAGTGATCCCTCGCTAGCGGGAGGTGCAGATACGCAGTATTTT. Residues: CATSDPSLAGGADTQYF.

V usage is TRBV12-3 or TRBV12-4 and J usage is TRBJ1-5, with D hard to call. Trimming took 5 bases from V and 6 from J, leaving 20 bases between them. The CDR3 is made up of 16 amino acids. The CDR3 loop is CASSRTQAVGSQPQHF. The CDR3 nucleotides read TGTGCCAGCAGTCGGACCCAGGCAGTGGGCAGTCAGCCCCAGCATTTT.

A single count supports this clonotype. The gene calls are TRBV6-6 and TRBJ2-1; 7 bases fit TRBD2. The CDR3 is made up of 14 amino acids. CDR1 is MNHNY, CDR2 SVGAGI, per germline (reference sequence). V lost 7 bases to trimming and J lost 4 bases; unmatched junction nucleotides: 7. CDR3: CASMGRGKYNEQFF. In nucleotides, the CDR3 is TGTGCCAGCATGGGGCGGGGGAAATACAATGAGCAGTTCTTC.

The genes are TRBV6-6 and TRBJ2-6; 13 bases match TRBD2. The CDR3 length is 17 residues. Germline-derived CDR1 and CDR2 are MNHNY and SVGAGI (reference sequence). V gave up 5 bases and J gave up 4 bases; unmatched junction bases: 5. CDR3 sequence reads: CASSKLAGGQGANVLTF. DNA for the CDR3: TGTGCCAGCAGTAAACTAGCGGGGGGGCAAGGGGCCAACGTCCTGACTTTC.

The V gene is TRBV5-1, the J gene TRBJ2-1; a possible D gene is TRBD1 (6 bases). V lost 5 bases to trimming and J lost 8 bases, with 14 bases between them. Germline-derived CDR1 and CDR2 are SGHRS and YFSETQ. The CDR3 totals 13 residues. The CDR3, as DNA: TGCGCCAGCAGGACGAACAGGGAGCATGAGCAGTTCTTC. This gives the protein CASRTNREHEQFF.